This TCR beta chain was sequenced during a study of blood T cells in healthy people across ages. In the study overall: Capturing about one barcoded beta molecule per two T cells was achieved by template switching.

This CDR3 is 16 amino acids long. Germline assignment: CDR1 LGHNA and CDR2 YSLEER. Trimming took 0 bases from V and 5 from J, leaving 13 bases between them. The use of a sample-barcoded 5' primer and a J-beta primer mix characterized a second PCR of roughly 6 to 11 cycles. CDR3-containing paired-end reads numbered at least 3 million in each sample. TCRdb passed the 5' RACE reads through MiXCR, listing each CDR3 protein once. This sample yields 800,000 to 950,000 distinct CDR3 sequences, of which around 46% are seen a single time; around 15% belongs to the top ten. RNA extraction gave at least 5.5 micrograms of total RNA per sample.

The chain is built from TRBV4-3 and TRBJ2-2; D remains ambiguous. This TCR was recovered from a man aged 25 to 40 in good health. Sample: blood. The CDR3 bases are TGCGCCAGCAGCCAAGATCGCGGAGTTTGGACCGGGGAGCTGTTTTTT. Translating it yields CASSQDRGVWTGELFF.